The present entry profiles one T cell receptor beta chain with its context. The record originates from a study of blood T cell repertoires in COVID-19. Study in general: The study drew acute and convalescent COVID-19 samples from the United States, Italy and Spain. PBMCs, B-cell-depleted T cells, or T cells were the source of the cDNA or gDNA that made up the material.

This CDR3 is built from 15 residues. Trimming removed 3 bases from V and 6 bases from J, with 14 bases in between. The germline V gene encodes CDR1 LGHNA and CDR2 YSLEER. In the authors' workflow: Amplified reference gene primers provided the basis for estimating nucleated cell counts. The method was immunoSEQ multiplex PCR; TCRdb's version includes in-frame clones alone and lacks a portion of them. For V, J and clone size, that table is used; D and trimming come from the DNA. The data hold more than 100,000 clones, with 80% observed a single time. The sequence derives from a man in his fifties or sixties with active or convalescent COVID-19. Material for sequencing was peripheral blood. This chain links TRBV4-3 with TRBJ2-2, with D perhaps matching TRBD2 (6 bases). The CDR3 DNA sequence: TGCGCCAGCAGCCAGGATCGGGAGCTAGCCGGGGAGCTGTTTTTT. Its translation is CASSQDRELAGELFF.